The 6 T cell receptor beta chains in this list originate from one sample, sequenced in a study of OX40 agonist ivuxolimab in advanced cancers. Method: immunoSEQ multiplex PCR; TCRdb's copy keeps in-frame clones and lacks some. In the table there are fewer than 95,000 clones, roughly four fifths of which are singletons. The sequencing here drew on CD4+ or CD8+ T cells sorted from blood, taken in a trial of the OX40 agonist ivuxolimab. The receptors come from an adult with an advanced solid tumor such as melanoma, head and neck, liver or kidney cancer.

This rearrangement joins TRBV28 to TRBJ2-5; D perhaps matches TRBD1 (7 bases). Germline CDR1 reads MDHEN; CDR2 reads SYDVKM. The V end lost 6 bases, the J end lost 4 bases, and 21 bases lay between the germline ends. This CDR3 is 16 amino acids long. The CDR3 DNA reads as TGTGCCAGCAGCTACCTCATGGAGGGGGCGCGAGAGACCCAGTACTTC. Its translation: CASSYLMEGARETQYF.

The J gene is TRBJ2-1, the V gene TRBV7-9; the match to TRBD2 covers 12 bases. Trimming at V came to 1 base and at J to 1 base, leaving 8 bases not matched to a gene. Looked up from germline, CDR1 is SEHNR and CDR2 is FQNEAQ (reference sequence). This CDR3 is built from 19 residues. The CDR3 sequence is CASSLGASGGARSYNEQFF. The CDR3 DNA reads as TGTGCCAGCAGCTTAGGGGCTAGCGGGGGGGCCAGGTCCTACAATGAGCAGTTCTTC.

The gene calls are TRBV7-2 and TRBJ2-7; 10 nucleotides agree with TRBD2. The ends lost 1 base at V and 2 bases at J; junction bases unmatched: 2. CDR1 and CDR2 from the germline V gene are SGHTA and FQGNSA. CDR3 size: 15 residues. CDR3 sequence: CASSLESGGAYEQYV. DNA of the CDR3: TGTGCCAGCAGCTTAGAAAGCGGGGGGGCCTACGAGCAGTACGTC.

The chain carries TRBV27 and TRBJ1-4, with D hard to call. CDR1 and CDR2 (germline): MNHEY, SMNVEV (reference sequence). This CDR3 is built from 15 residues. V lost 6 bases to trimming and J lost 7 bases, with 18 bases between them. CDR3 protein: CASSLGVGRSEKLFF. The CDR3 bases are TGTGCCAGCAGCCTCGGGGTGGGTAGGAGTGAAAAACTGTTTTTT.

The rearrangement uses TRBV10-1 and TRBJ2-5; no clear D. Germline CDR1 WNHNN, CDR2 SYGVQD (reference sequence). The CDR3 totals 13 residues. V was cut by 3 bases and J by 0 bases, with 5 bases left in between. Written as DNA, the CDR3 is TGCGCCAGCAGTGACAACGACCAAGAGACCCAGTACTTC. It translates to CASSDNDQETQYF.

This clone was counted a few times. The genes are TRBV11-2 and TRBJ1-6; 9 nucleotides align to TRBD1. V lost 5 bases, J lost 7 bases, and 3 bases stayed unmatched. There are 14 residues in the CDR3. Germline values: CDR1 SGHAT, CDR2 FQNNGV. The CDR3 sequence: CASSQGQGNSPLHF. The CDR3 nucleotides read TGTGCCAGCAGCCAGGGACAGGGAAATTCACCCCTCCACTTT.